These T cell receptor beta chains were read from a single sample in a study of human T cells and chemical hapten exposure. Each CDR3 protein is one row after TCRdb ran MiXCR on the RACE reads. The sample gives some 83,000 distinct CDR3 sequences, roughly 10% of which show up once; about 4.2% is in the top ten. Sample: whole blood, taken in connection with sensitization to the hapten diphenylcyclopropenone (DPC). The source is a woman aged 45-59 years with alopecia areata. Some clones in this sample may be carry-over from other donors' samples. Both conserved end residues are part of each CDR3. The D gene is left open where the match is weak. Only some rows state a clone size, as once, few, many or a class for expanded clones.

DNA | CDR3 | size | V | D | J
TGTGCCAGCAGCTTTCTCAGGGGGCGCTCTGGAAACACCATATATTTT | CASSFLRGRSGNTIYF | many | TRBV5-6 | TRBD1 | TRBJ1-3
TGTGCCAGCAGCCTCCTGGGGGCCGGGACAGGGAGCACCGGGGAGCTGTTTTTT | CASSLLGAGTGSTGELFF | . | TRBV7-6 | TRBD1 | TRBJ2-2
TGTGCCAGCAGCGTAGACCCGGGGCGCAACAATGAGCAGTTCTTC | CASSVDPGRNNEQFF | few | TRBV9 | . | TRBJ2-1
TGTGCCAGCAGCCAGCGGGGAGACACCGGGGAGCTGTTTTTT | CASSQRGDTGELFF | few | TRBV3-1 | . | TRBJ2-2
TGTGCCAGCAGCCCAGGACAGGTTACCCTCACTGAAGCTTTCTTT | CASSPGQVTLTEAFF | . | TRBV5-4 | TRBD1 | TRBJ1-1
TGTGCCATCAGTGAGTTGGTAAATGAGCAGTTCTTC | CAISELVNEQFF | . | TRBV10-3 | . | TRBJ2-1
TGTGCCAGCAGTGTTGGACCGGGACAGGGAGCCGGAAACACCATATATTTT | CASSVGPGQGAGNTIYF | many | TRBV6-1 | TRBD1 | TRBJ1-3
TGCAGCGTTGCCGCAGGGGCCGGATCACCCCTCCACTTT | CSVAAGAGSPLHF | few | TRBV29-1 | . | TRBJ1-6
TGTGCCAGCAGTTTGCTGACCCGAGGAACAGATACGCAGTATTTT | CASSLLTRGTDTQYF | many | TRBV12-3/TRBV12-4 | . | TRBJ2-3
TGTGCCAGCAGTTTCGGGGGGAACACCGGGGAGCTGTTTTTT | CASSFGGNTGELFF | many | TRBV28 | . | TRBJ2-2
TGTGCCTGGAGTGATGGACAGACCTCCACCGGGGAGCTGTTTTTT | CAWSDGQTSTGELFF | many | TRBV30 | . | TRBJ2-2
TGTGCCAGCAGAATTAGTAGGTATGGTGGGACTTTCTTT | CASRISRYGGTFF | . | TRBV12-3/TRBV12-4 | . | TRBJ1-1
TGCGCCAGCAGTGAATACCCGACAGCCCGGCGCTCTGGGGCCAACGTCCTGACTTTC | CASSEYPTARRSGANVLTF | . | TRBV10-1 | . | TRBJ2-6
TGTGCCAGCAGCCATGGAGGGGAAGGCACAGATACGCAGTATTTT | CASSHGGEGTDTQYF | few | TRBV14 | . | TRBJ2-3
TGTGCCAGCAGCCCCGAACCCGGGTCGAGGGACGAGCAGTACTTC | CASSPEPGSRDEQYF | . | TRBV7-6 | . | TRBJ2-7
TGTGCCAGCAGCTTCAGCAATGAGCAGTTCTTC | CASSFSNEQFF | . | TRBV11-2 | . | TRBJ2-1
TGTGCCAGCAGACGTACCCAGACAGGCAACTACGAGCAGTACTTC | CASRRTQTGNYEQYF | . | TRBV27 | . | TRBJ2-7
TGTGCCAGCAGCTTGGCCGCTCGGCGGGGGGATTTTAATACGCAGTATTTT | CASSLAARRGDFNTQYF | many | TRBV5-5 | TRBD2 | TRBJ2-3
TGTGCCAGCAGTCACCTGATGGCCCTGAACACTGAAGCTTTCTTT | CASSHLMALNTEAFF | . | TRBV12-3/TRBV12-4 | . | TRBJ1-1
TGTGCCAGCAAGGGAAGCTCTGGGGCCAACGTCCTGACTTTC | CASKGSSGANVLTF | . | TRBV21-1 | . | TRBJ2-6
TGTGCCAGCAGCTTAACCGCTGGACAGGGGTCTTCACCCCTCCACTTT | CASSLTAGQGSSPLHF | . | TRBV7-6 | TRBD1 | TRBJ1-6
TGCAGTGCTAGAGGAATAGGGAAGGTAGATCAAGAGACCCAGTACTTC | CSARGIGKVDQETQYF | many | TRBV20-1 | . | TRBJ2-5
TGTGCCACCCTAGGGGTTAATCCCTCTAATGAGCAGTTCTTC | CATLGVNPSNEQFF | many | TRBV12-3/TRBV12-4 | . | TRBJ2-1
TGTGCCAGCAGCCAACCCGTAGTGGGCCAGCTCCTAAACGAGCAGTACTTC | CASSQPVVGQLLNEQYF | . | TRBV11-2 | . | TRBJ2-7
TGTGCCAGCAGTCTCCTTCAGCAGCCCCAGCATTTT | CASSLLQQPQHF | many | TRBV28 | . | TRBJ1-5
TGCAGCTATCCGCTAGGGGGCGGCGGCTACACCTTC | CSYPLGGGGYTF | many | TRBV20-1 | TRBD1 | TRBJ1-2
TGTGCCAGTCCCCCCTCCTTTGGGACAGGATCCACTGAAGCTTTCTTT | CASPPSFGTGSTEAFF | many | TRBV28 | TRBD1 | TRBJ1-1
TGTGCCAGCCATACTTCGGGGAGCTCCTACGAGCAGTACTTC | CASHTSGSSYEQYF | . | TRBV25-1 | . | TRBJ2-7
TGTGCCAGCACCCCGACTCTGATCCTGCAAGAGACCCAGTACTTC | CASTPTLILQETQYF | many | TRBV28 | . | TRBJ2-5
TGCAGTGCTAGAGGTCTAACAGGGGCCGGGGAGACCCAGTACTTC | CSARGLTGAGETQYF | many | TRBV20-1 | TRBD1 | TRBJ2-5
TGCGCCAGCAGCCAGTTCCTAAGGAACACTGAAGCTTTCTTT | CASSQFLRNTEAFF | . | TRBV4-1 | . | TRBJ1-1
TGTGCCAGCAGCTTAGTTTACACCGGGGAGCTGTTTTTT | CASSLVYTGELFF | . | TRBV7-2 | . | TRBJ2-2
TGCGCCAGCAGCTTGATCGTGACTGGTTCGGAGCAGTACTTC | CASSLIVTGSEQYF | many | TRBV5-1 | . | TRBJ2-7
TGTGCCAGCAGCCCCCCCGGGGGCCCTGGCTACACCTTC | CASSPPGGPGYTF | many | TRBV7-9 | . | TRBJ1-2
TGCAGTGCTAGAGTGGTGGGGCCGACCTACGAGCAGTACTTC | CSARVVGPTYEQYF | many | TRBV20-1 | . | TRBJ2-7
TGTGCCAGCAGACCCAGGGGGACTGGGAGTCAGCCCCAGCATTTT | CASRPRGTGSQPQHF | . | TRBV12-3/TRBV12-4 | TRBD1 | TRBJ1-5
TGCAGCGTTGAAAAGGGCGGGCTACTAGCGGGAGGCTACGAGCAGTACTTC | CSVEKGGLLAGGYEQYF | many | TRBV29-1 | TRBD2 | TRBJ2-7
TGTGCCAGCAGCAGGGGCAGTACATACCCTGGGGGTCAGCCCCAGCATTTT | CASSRGSTYPGGQPQHF | many | TRBV7-8 | . | TRBJ1-5
TGTGCCAGTAGTATACTCGTTTCTGGGGCCAACGTCCTGACTTTC | CASSILVSGANVLTF | many | TRBV19 | . | TRBJ2-6
TGTGCCAGCAGTTACCCGACAGGTCGTGAAGCTTTCTTT | CASSYPTGREAFF | many | TRBV6-2/TRBV6-3 | . | TRBJ1-1
TGTGCCAGCAGCTATCGGCGGAAGTCAGGGGCTACCCTCACCTACGAGCAGTACTTC | CASSYRRKSGATLTYEQYF | . | TRBV7-9 | . | TRBJ2-7